This TCR beta chain comes out of a study of blood T cell repertoires in COVID-19. The wider study: Nucleic acid was either cDNA or gDNA, and it came from T cells, B-cell-depleted T cells, or PBMCs.

With 2 bases clipped from V and 8 bases from J, the junction kept 0 bases outside the gene matches. The CDR3 length is 13 residues. In germline, CDR1 is LGHNT, CDR2 FRNRAP. Original data processing: Estimation of nucleated cell counts was performed using reference gene primer amplification. Sequenced by immunoSEQ multiplex PCR; TCRdb stores in-frame clones only, minus some. The DNA gave D and trimming, while V, J and clone size come from that table. Of approximately 150,000 clones detected, around 86% appear once; the ten largest clones hold 3% to 4%. Specimen: peripheral blood. The chain recombines TRBV12-5 with TRBJ2-3; 11 bases line up with TRBD2. This clonotype was sampled from a man between 70 and 80 years old with acute or convalescent COVID-19. The DNA for the CDR3 is TGTGCTAGTGGTTTGACTAGCGGGGGTACGCAGTATTTT. It translates to CASGLTSGGTQYF.